This T cell receptor beta chain stems from a study of blood T cell repertoires in COVID-19. Trimming took 7 bases from V and 4 from J, leaving 9 bases between them. The CDR3 totals 12 residues. All enrollees were about 18 to 100 years old and from fewer than 25 US areas. TCRdb's table, derived via immunoSEQ multiplex PCR, lists solely in-frame clones and lacks some. The sample lists fewer than 250,000 clones, under 90% seen once, with less than 2% in the top ten. Sample: PBMCs or T cells enriched from blood (not recorded which). The sequence was obtained from a man aged 60-69 years who had recovered from COVID-19. The V call is TRBV12-3 or TRBV12-4, the J call TRBJ2-3, with D unclear. The CDR3 reads CASTLEADTQYF. CDR3 coding DNA: TGTGCCAGCACCTTAGAGGCAGATACGCAGTATTTT.